Listed below are T cell receptor beta chains from one sample, sequenced in a study of patients and donors after allogeneic stem cell transplantation. MiXCR, run by TCRdb on the RT-PCR reads, gives a single entry per CDR3 protein. The data show some 200,000 distinct CDR3 sequences, 41% seen once. Material for sequencing was blood, either unsorted or a sorted T cell fraction (not recorded which). These receptor sequences come from a human donor who was either an allogeneic HSCT recipient or a stem cell or donor lymphocyte infusion donor (not recorded which). It is not recorded whose cells these are; they may come from a transplant donor. CDR3s include the opening cysteine and the closing phenylalanine or tryptophan. D genes are given only for firm matches. Size is omitted from some rows. Given values are once, few, many or a class for expanded clones.

cdr3_aa,cdr3_nt,clone_size,v_call,d_call,j_call
CSARVEEGAAEAFF,TGCAGTGCTAGAGTAGAAGAGGGGGCGGCTGAAGCTTTCTTT,NA,TRBV20-1,TRBD1,TRBJ1-1
CASSLVETAGTDTQYF,TGTGCCAGCAGCTTAGTCGAGACAGCGGGAACAGATACGCAGTATTTT,NA,TRBV7-6,TRBD2,TRBJ2-3
CASSYGVGGSYEQYF,TGTGCCAGCAGTTACGGGGTGGGAGGCTCCTACGAGCAGTACTTC,NA,TRBV6-5,NA,TRBJ2-7
CASRWWGDETQYF,TGTGCCAGCAGGTGGTGGGGAGATGAGACCCAGTACTTC,NA,TRBV7-8,NA,TRBJ2-5
CAIRPGQGPSSEQFF,TGTGCCATCAGGCCGGGACAGGGACCATCAAGTGAGCAGTTCTTC,NA,TRBV10-3,TRBD1,TRBJ2-1
CASKPMPGQESYGYTF,TGTGCCAGCAAACCCATGCCGGGACAAGAAAGCTATGGCTACACCTTC,once,TRBV12-3/TRBV12-4,NA,TRBJ1-2
CASSQDLRRDSTHEQYF,TGTGCCAGCAGCCAAGATCTGAGGCGGGATTCAACTCACGAGCAGTACTTC,NA,TRBV4-2,NA,TRBJ2-7
CASASLRPGTSHTEAFF,TGTGCCAGCGCATCCCTTCGTCCCGGGACATCCCACACTGAAGCTTTCTTT,NA,TRBV7-9,NA,TRBJ1-1
CASSFRLAGMTPNTGELFF,TGTGCCAGCAGCTTTAGACTAGCGGGGATGACCCCGAACACCGGGGAGCTGTTTTTT,NA,TRBV7-2,TRBD2,TRBJ2-2
CASSLALRPNAGEATEAFF,TGTGCCAGCAGCTTAGCCCTCAGGCCCAACGCAGGGGAGGCCACTGAAGCTTTCTTT,NA,TRBV7-9,NA,TRBJ1-1
CASSRDSIFFPSGNTIYF,TGCGCCAGCAGCCGAGACAGCATTTTTTTCCCCTCTGGAAACACCATATATTTT,few,TRBV4-1,NA,TRBJ1-3
CASSVDSEERSLF,TGTGCCAGCAGCGTAGATTCGGAGGAAAGGTCCCTCTTC,NA,TRBV9,NA,TRBJ2-1
CASSPGPGLETQYF,TGTGCCAGCAGTCCGGGTCCCGGACTGGAGACCCAGTACTTC,NA,TRBV27,NA,TRBJ2-5
CASRDLAGSGANVLTF,TGTGCCAGCAGAGACCTAGCGGGATCTGGGGCCAACGTCCTGACTTTC,NA,TRBV27,TRBD2,TRBJ2-6
CASSSTGQGAGNEQFF,TGTGCCAGTAGCAGTACTGGACAGGGGGCTGGCAATGAGCAGTTCTTC,NA,TRBV19,TRBD1,TRBJ2-1
CASSLYLGLAGGPGTDTQYF,TGTGCCAGCAGCTTATATCTTGGGTTAGCGGGAGGGCCGGGAACAGATACGCAGTATTTT,NA,TRBV7-9,TRBD2,TRBJ2-3
CASSSNSVSTDTQYF,TGCGCCAGCAGCTCCAACAGCGTTAGCACAGATACGCAGTATTTT,NA,TRBV5-1,NA,TRBJ2-3
CASGVVLNTGELFF,TGTGCCTCCGGGGTGGTTCTGAACACCGGGGAGCTGTTTTTT,NA,TRBV7-2,NA,TRBJ2-2
CARTTQTEAFF,TGCGCCAGAACGACGCAAACTGAAGCTTTCTTT,NA,TRBV10-1,NA,TRBJ1-1
CASSLKGTGYNEQFF,TGTGCCAGCAGCCTGAAAGGGACAGGGTACAATGAGCAGTTCTTC,NA,TRBV7-2,TRBD1,TRBJ2-1